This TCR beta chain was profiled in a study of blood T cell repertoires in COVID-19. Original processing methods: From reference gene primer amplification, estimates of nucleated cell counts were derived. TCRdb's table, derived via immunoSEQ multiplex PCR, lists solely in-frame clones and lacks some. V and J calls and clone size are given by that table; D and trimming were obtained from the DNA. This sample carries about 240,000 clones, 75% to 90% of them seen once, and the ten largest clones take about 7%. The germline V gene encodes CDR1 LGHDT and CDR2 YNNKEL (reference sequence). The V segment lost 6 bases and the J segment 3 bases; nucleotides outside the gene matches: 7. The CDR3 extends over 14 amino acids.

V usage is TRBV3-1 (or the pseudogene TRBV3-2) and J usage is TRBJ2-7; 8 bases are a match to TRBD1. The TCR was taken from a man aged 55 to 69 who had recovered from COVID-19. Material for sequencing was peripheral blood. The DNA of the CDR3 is TGTGCCAGCAGTCTGTCCGGGACAGGCTACGAGCAGTACGTC. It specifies CASSLSGTGYEQYV.